The 20 T cell receptor beta chains reported below all come from one sample, sequenced in a study of T cells in Graves' hyperthyroidism and ophthalmopathy. There were TCR beta CDR3 regions amplified from RNA transcripts. Carried out on the TCR CDR3, a first-round RT-PCR used the HTBI primer set. TCRdb reprocessed the multiplex PCR reads via MiXCR and lists one record per CDR3 protein. The sample yields around 690,000 distinct CDR3 sequences, around 21% seen once. The sequenced material came from blood. These receptors originate from a man under 40 with Graves' ophthalmopathy.

With respect to this clonotype: A much larger clone lies a single base off, so this may be a read error. The rearrangement uses TRBV30 and TRBJ2-3; TRBD2 matches 8 bases. The CDR3 contains 15 residues. From germline, CDR1 is GTSNPN and CDR2 SVGIG (reference sequence). V lost 5 bases to trimming and J lost 0 bases; unmatched junction nucleotides: 7. CDR3 amino acids: CAWGATSGSTDTQYF. The CDR3 DNA is TGTGCCTGGGGTGCTACTAGCGGAAGCACAGATACGCAGTATTTT.

This clonotype was seen more than once but under ten times. The chain carries TRBV7-9 and TRBJ2-7; 11 bases match TRBD2. After removal of 8 bases from V and 3 bases from J, the junction contained 15 bases not matched to a gene. The CDR3 spans 17 residues. Germline V gene lookup returns CDR1 SEHNR and CDR2 FQNEAQ (reference sequence). CDR3 nucleotides: TGTGCCAGCGTCAGGGGTCTAGCGGGAGGAAGGAGCTACGAGCAGTACTTC. This sequence encodes CASVRGLAGGRSYEQYF. Combining the CDR3 with reference TRBV7-9 and TRBJ2-7 gives the whole variable domain DTGVSQNPRHKITKRGQNVTFRCDPISEHNRLYWYRQTLGQGPEFLTYFQNEAQLEKSRLLSDRFSAERPKGSFSTLEIQRTEQGDSAMYLCASVRGLAGGRSYEQYFGPGTRLTVT.

The chain recombines TRBV18 with TRBJ1-6; D gene uncertain. V dropped 2 bases and J dropped 8 bases, with 7 bases sitting between them. The CDR3 is made up of 13 amino acids. Per the germline V gene, CDR1 is KGHSH and CDR2 is LQKENI. The CDR3 nucleotides read TGTGCCAGCTCACCAACGGCCGATTCACCCCTCCACTTT. Translating gives CASSPTADSPLHF.

There are many counts of this clonotype. The J gene is TRBJ1-4, the V gene TRBV2; 10 bases align to TRBD1. The CDR3 is made up of 14 amino acids. Germline values: CDR1 SNHLY, CDR2 FYNNEI. V dropped 3 bases and J dropped 8; count of bases not matched to a gene: 3. The CDR3 reads CASSETGGLEKLFF. CDR3 DNA: TGTGCCAGCAGTGAGACAGGGGGCTTAGAAAAACTGTTTTTT.

The rearrangement uses TRBV20-1 and TRBJ2-7; possible D gene TRBD2, 6 bases. Trimming stripped 5 bases from V and 7 bases from J, with 9 bases between. Germline V gives CDR1 DFQATT, CDR2 SNEGSKA (reference sequence). The CDR3 is 10 residues long. This CDR3 reads CSAGGLEQYF. The CDR3 region has the DNA TGCAGTGCTGGGGGGTTGGAGCAGTACTTC.

The sample holds many counts of this clonotype. The chain combines TRBV11-2 with TRBJ2-7; TRBD1 aligns across 8 bases. CDR3 length equals 16 residues. After removal of 5 bases from V and 6 bases from J, the junction contained 15 bases not matched to a gene. Germline values: CDR1 SGHAT, CDR2 FQNNGV. CDR3 sequence reads: CASSRGWGQASSEQYF. DNA for the CDR3: TGTGCCAGCAGCCGGGGGTGGGGACAGGCCTCCAGCGAGCAGTACTTC.

The rearrangement joins TRBV5-1 to TRBJ2-1; D is possibly TRBD1 (5 bases). V was shortened by 5 bases and J by 8 bases, with 11 bases between the two germline ends. CDR3 length: 12 amino acids. Germline CDR1 and CDR2: SGHRS and YFSETQ. The CDR3 region is CASRSTGDEQFF. CDR3 nucleotides: TGCGCCAGCAGGTCTACAGGAGATGAGCAGTTCTTC. Full variable domain (rest looked up from reference TRBV5-1 and TRBJ2-1): KAGVTQTPRYLIKTRGQQVTLSCSPISGHRSVSWYQQTPGQGLQFLFEYFSETQRNKGNFPGRFSGRQFSNSRSEMNVSTLELGDSALYLCASRSTGDEQFFGPGTRLTVL.

This clonotype was detected ten times or more. The chain is built from TRBV3-1 and TRBJ1-1, with D perhaps TRBD1 (5 bases). This CDR3 contains 15 residues. The germline CDR1 and CDR2 sequences are LGHDT and YNNKEL (reference sequence). V lost 1 base, J lost 8 bases, and 17 bases lay in between. The CDR3 DNA follows: TGTGCCAGCAGCCAAGGAACGAGGCGGACAAGGGAAGCTTTCTTT. It is translated as CASSQGTRRTREAFF.

The J gene is TRBJ2-7, the V gene TRBV9; a possible D gene is TRBD1 (6 bases). Germline V gives CDR1 SGDLS, CDR2 YYNGEE. CDR3 size: 15 residues. The V and J ends lost 4 bases and 0 bases respectively, with 14 bases between them. The CDR3 DNA is TGTGCCAGCAGCCGAGACAGGACCAGCTCCTACGAGCAGTACTTC. Protein product: CASSRDRTSSYEQYF.

This clonotype was counted many times. V is TRBV18 and J is TRBJ1-2; weak D call: TRBD1 (6 bases). In germline, CDR1 is KGHSH, CDR2 LQKENI. The CDR3 covers 15 residues. The ends were cut back, 8 bases at V and 1 base at J, with 17 bases in the middle. The CDR3 protein is CASKTNRANNYGYTF. For the CDR3, the DNA is TGTGCCAGCAAAACCAACAGGGCCAATAACTATGGCTACACCTTC.

This clonotype was observed many times. The rearrangement uses TRBV7-9 and TRBJ2-7; D ambiguous. V was trimmed by 8 bases and J by 3 bases, leaving 11 bases between them. CDR3 size: 12 residues. CDR1 and CDR2 (germline): SEHNR, FQNEAQ (reference sequence). DNA for the CDR3: TGTGCCAGCGAAAGCGAGTTCTACGAGCAGTACTTC. It is translated as CASESEFYEQYF. Supplemented by reference TRBV7-9 and TRBJ2-7, the full variable domain reads DTGVSQNPRHKITKRGQNVTFRCDPISEHNRLYWYRQTLGQGPEFLTYFQNEAQLEKSRLLSDRFSAERPKGSFSTLEIQRTEQGDSAMYLCASESEFYEQYFGPGTRLTVT.

This clonotype was seen a handful of times. This chain links TRBV9 with TRBJ2-1, with 10 bases identical to TRBD2. The germline gives CDR1 SGDLS, CDR2 YYNGEE. Trimming took 4 bases from V and 8 from J; bases not matched to a gene: 9. The length of the CDR3 is 15 residues. CDR3 protein: CASSTSGRAGDEQFF. The CDR3 region has the DNA TGTGCCAGCAGCACAAGCGGGAGGGCCGGGGATGAGCAGTTCTTC. Combining the CDR3 with reference TRBV9 and TRBJ2-1 gives the whole variable domain DSGVTQTPKHLITATGQRVTLRCSPRSGDLSVYWYQQSLDQGLQFLIQYYNGEERAKGNILERFSAQQFPDLHSELNLSSLELGDSALYFCASSTSGRAGDEQFFGPGTRLTVL.

The chain uses TRBV27 and TRBJ2-7, with a possible D match to TRBD2 (5 bases). CDR3 length: 14 amino acids. The germline V gene has CDR1 MNHEY and CDR2 SMNVEV (reference sequence). V was shortened by 10 bases and J by 9 bases, with 25 bases between the two germline ends. CDR3: CATADLKGAYLQYF. CDR3 nucleotide sequence: TGTGCCACCGCCGACTTGAAGGGAGCCTACCTGCAGTACTTC.

V usage is TRBV28 and J usage is TRBJ2-3, with TRBD2 matching over 16 bases. This CDR3 has 20 residues. The J segment lost 0 bases and the V segment lost 5 bases, leaving 11 bases of the junction unmatched. The germline V gene encodes CDR1 MDHEN and CDR2 SYDVKM. CDR3 protein: CASSILTGTSGRVSTDTQYF. In nucleotides, the CDR3 is TGTGCCAGCAGTATTCTGACCGGGACTAGCGGGAGGGTTAGCACAGATACGCAGTATTTT.

V gene TRBV20-1 combines with J gene TRBJ2-7, with 8 positions matching TRBD1. Looked up from germline, CDR1 is DFQATT and CDR2 is SNEGSKA (reference sequence). This CDR3 is built from 14 residues. Germline trimming cut 6 bases from V and 2 bases from J; bases unmatched to any gene: 9. This CDR3 is CSANARDRTYEQYF. The CDR3 bases are TGCAGTGCAAACGCCCGGGACAGGACCTACGAGCAGTACTTC.

The table lists this clonotype with a few counts. The V gene is TRBV29-1, the J gene TRBJ1-1; 8 nucleotides match TRBD1. The CDR3 totals 14 residues. The V gene end was trimmed by 7 bases and the J gene end by 0 bases; junction bases not matched to a gene: 7. CDR1 and CDR2 from the germline V gene are SQVTM and ANQGSEA. The CDR3 protein is CSGYGTGMNTEAFF. As DNA, the CDR3 is TGCAGCGGTTACGGGACAGGAATGAACACTGAAGCTTTCTTT.

This clonotype appeared many times. The V call is TRBV30, the J call TRBJ1-3; D remains unclear. The V gene lost 2 bases and the J gene lost 0 bases, with 14 bases spanning the gap. This CDR3 region has 16 residues. In germline, CDR1 is GTSNPN, CDR2 SVGIG (reference sequence). The chain's CDR3 is CAWSSAAANSGNTIYF. The DNA for the CDR3 is TGTGCCTGGAGTAGTGCGGCAGCCAACTCTGGAAACACCATATATTTT.

This clonotype was picked up many times. The V gene is TRBV6-1, the J gene TRBJ2-1, with 7 nucleotides matching TRBD1. V trimming: 6 bases; J trimming: 3 bases; junction bases outside the gene matches: 8. Germline loops: CDR1 MNHNS, CDR2 SASEGT. The CDR3 is made up of 15 amino acids. The CDR3, as DNA: TGTGCCAGCAGGCCGACAGGGAACTACTACAATGAGCAGTTCTTC. Residues: CASRPTGNYYNEQFF.

Here the CDR3 reads CASSLRGRDYNEQFF. The CDR3 DNA follows: TGTGCCAGCAGTCTTCGGGGCAGGGACTACAATGAGCAGTTCTTC. The chain has TRBV28 and TRBJ2-1; tentatively, D is TRBD1 or TRBD2 (5 bases each). Germline V gives CDR1 MDHEN, CDR2 SYDVKM. The CDR3 has 15 residues. Trimming pared 5 bases from V and 3 bases from J, leaving 14 bases between.

The V call is TRBV27, the J call TRBJ1-2, with 9 bases fitting TRBD1. Germline loops: CDR1 MNHEY, CDR2 SMNVEV (reference sequence). With 3 bases clipped from V and 6 bases from J, the junction kept 11 bases outside the gene matches. The CDR3 runs 16 residues. The CDR3 DNA reads as TGTGCCAGCAGTTTGGGACAGGGTAGATTTGTTCATGGCTACACCTTC. Translation gives CASSLGQGRFVHGYTF.